The sequence of this TCR beta chain was determined in a study of CD8+ T cells in alopecia areata. The study, taken as a whole, reports: Affected lesional scalp, above all in alopecia totalis/universalis, was more clonal than normal scalp. Sequencing of scalp tissue also captures the resident alphabeta T cells of normal skin.

Note on this clone: Antigen specificity is unknown.

V lost 7 bases to trimming and J lost 0 bases, with 12 bases between them. Germline V lookup: CDR1 SQVTM, CDR2 ANQGSEA. The CDR3 covers 14 residues. The authors extracted RNA and reverse transcribed it into cDNA as the sequencing template. Assay: immunoSEQ multiplex PCR; the TCRdb copy retains only in-frame clones and omits some. The sample has some 110,000 clones; around 64% are singletons. This receptor was obtained from a human donor in good health. The sequencing sample was made of CD4+ T cells sorted from blood. V gene TRBV29-1 combines with J gene TRBJ2-2; D call uncertain. CDR3 region: CSGTHGANTGELFF. The CDR3 DNA follows: TGCAGCGGCACCCATGGAGCGAACACCGGGGAGCTGTTTTTT.